This T cell receptor (beta chain) comes out of a study of T cell repertoires in cytomegalovirus infection. Turning to the study itself: It was recently identified HLA-C-restricted and well-studied HLA-B-restricted CMV epitopes that the study used. CMV infection together with matching HLA type was indicated by public TCR beta signatures. The study, taken as a whole, reports: CMV-specific HLA-C-restricted TCR beta clonotypes dominated the ex vivo response.

With regard to this clonotype: What it recognizes is unknown.

Using its own MiXCR run on the reads, TCRdb lists one record per CDR3 protein. The table lists about 570,000 distinct CDR3 sequences, just under 40% of them singletons, with around 48% in the top ten. This CDR3 comprises 15 residues. The V and J ends lost 4 bases and 3 bases, in that order; junction bases with no gene match: 7. Germline V CDR1 and CDR2: SGHAT, FQNNGV. This TCR came from a human donor in good health (CMV status not recorded). Some clones in this sample may be carry-over from other donors' samples. The sequenced sample was cultured PBMCs, obtained from culture after CMV antigen stimulation. This chain links TRBV11-2 with TRBJ2-7; 9 bases line up with TRBD1. CDR3 DNA sequence: TGTGCCAGCAGCTCCCGGGGGACAGGGATCTACGAGCAGTACTTC. Protein product: CASSSRGTGIYEQYF.